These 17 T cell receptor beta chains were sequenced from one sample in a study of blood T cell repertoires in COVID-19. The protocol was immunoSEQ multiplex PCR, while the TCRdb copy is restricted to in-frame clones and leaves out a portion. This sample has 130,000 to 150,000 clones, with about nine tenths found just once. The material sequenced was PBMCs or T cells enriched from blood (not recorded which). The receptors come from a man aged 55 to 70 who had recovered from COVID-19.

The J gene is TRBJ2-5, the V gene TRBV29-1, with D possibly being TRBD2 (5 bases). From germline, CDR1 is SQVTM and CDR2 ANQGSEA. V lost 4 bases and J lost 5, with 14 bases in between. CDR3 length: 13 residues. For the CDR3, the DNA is TGCAGCGTTGCCCTTAGCGAAATGGAGACCCAGTACTTC. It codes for CSVALSEMETQYF.

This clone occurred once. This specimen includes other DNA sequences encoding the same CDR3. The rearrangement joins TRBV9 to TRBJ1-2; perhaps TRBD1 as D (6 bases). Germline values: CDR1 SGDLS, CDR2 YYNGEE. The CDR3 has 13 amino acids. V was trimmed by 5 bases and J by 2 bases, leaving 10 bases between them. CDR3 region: CASSPDRNYGYTF. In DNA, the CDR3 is TGTGCCAGCAGTCCAGACAGGAACTATGGCTACACCTTC.

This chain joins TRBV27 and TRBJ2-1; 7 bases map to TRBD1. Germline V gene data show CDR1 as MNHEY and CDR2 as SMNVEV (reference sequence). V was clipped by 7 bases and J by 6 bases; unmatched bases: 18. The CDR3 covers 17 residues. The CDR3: CASTPLRGRGFGNEQFF. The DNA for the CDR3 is TGTGCCAGCACCCCCCTGCGAGGCAGGGGGTTTGGCAATGAGCAGTTCTTC.

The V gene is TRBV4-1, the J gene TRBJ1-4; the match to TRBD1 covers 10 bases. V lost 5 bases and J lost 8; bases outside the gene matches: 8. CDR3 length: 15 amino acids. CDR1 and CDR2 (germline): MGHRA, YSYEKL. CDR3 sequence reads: CASSTRQGAREKLFF. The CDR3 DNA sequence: TGCGCCAGCAGCACCCGACAGGGGGCGCGAGAAAAACTGTTTTTT.

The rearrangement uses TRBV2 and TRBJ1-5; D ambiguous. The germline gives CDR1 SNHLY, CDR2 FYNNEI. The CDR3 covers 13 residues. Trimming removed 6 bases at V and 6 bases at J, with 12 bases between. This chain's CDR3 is CASRGGPGQPQHF. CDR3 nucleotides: TGTGCCAGCAGGGGAGGCCCCGGTCAGCCCCAGCATTTT.

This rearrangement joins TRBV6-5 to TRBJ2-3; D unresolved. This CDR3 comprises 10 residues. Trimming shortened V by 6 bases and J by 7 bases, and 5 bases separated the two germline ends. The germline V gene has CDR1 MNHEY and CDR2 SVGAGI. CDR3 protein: CASSLNTQYF. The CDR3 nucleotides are TGTGCCAGCAGCCTTAATACGCAGTATTTT.

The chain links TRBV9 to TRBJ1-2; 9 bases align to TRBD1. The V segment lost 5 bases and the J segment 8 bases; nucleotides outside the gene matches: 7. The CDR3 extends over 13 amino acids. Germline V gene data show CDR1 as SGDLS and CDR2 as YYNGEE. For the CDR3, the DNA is TGTGCCAGCAGAAGACAGGGGGATGAAGGCTACACCTTC. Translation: CASRRQGDEGYTF.

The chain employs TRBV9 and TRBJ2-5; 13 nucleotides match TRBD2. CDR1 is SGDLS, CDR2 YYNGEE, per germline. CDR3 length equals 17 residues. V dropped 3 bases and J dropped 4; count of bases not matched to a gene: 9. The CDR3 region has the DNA TGTGCCAGCAGCGCCATCGGGACTAGCGGGATGGTAGAGACCCAGTACTTC. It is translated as CASSAIGTSGMVETQYF.

CDR3 nucleotide sequence: TGTGCCAGCTCACCGACAGTCTATAATTCACCCCTCCACTTT. Residues: CASSPTVYNSPLHF. The rearrangement links TRBV18 to TRBJ1-6; D may be TRBD1 (5 bases). In germline, CDR1 is KGHSH, CDR2 LQKENI. V lost 3 bases and J lost 3, with 6 bases in between. The CDR3 sequence is 14 residues long.

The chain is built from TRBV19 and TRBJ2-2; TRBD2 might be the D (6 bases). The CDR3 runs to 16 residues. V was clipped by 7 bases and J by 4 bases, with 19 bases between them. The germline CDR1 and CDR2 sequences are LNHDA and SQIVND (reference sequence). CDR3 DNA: TGTGCCAGTAACTCTCCGCGGGGCGGTAGCACCGGGGAGCTGTTTTTT. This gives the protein CASNSPRGGSTGELFF.

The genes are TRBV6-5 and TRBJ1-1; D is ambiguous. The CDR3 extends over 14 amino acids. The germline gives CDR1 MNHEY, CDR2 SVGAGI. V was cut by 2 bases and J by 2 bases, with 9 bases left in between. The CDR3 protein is CASSYGDKNTEAFF. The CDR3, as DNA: TGTGCCAGCAGTTACGGTGACAAAAACACTGAAGCTTTCTTT.

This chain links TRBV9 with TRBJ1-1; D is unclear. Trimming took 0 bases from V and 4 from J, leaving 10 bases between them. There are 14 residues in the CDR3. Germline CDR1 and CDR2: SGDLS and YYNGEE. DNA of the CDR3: TGTGCCAGCAGCGTAGGTGGGCAGAGCACTGAAGCTTTCTTT. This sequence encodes CASSVGGQSTEAFF.

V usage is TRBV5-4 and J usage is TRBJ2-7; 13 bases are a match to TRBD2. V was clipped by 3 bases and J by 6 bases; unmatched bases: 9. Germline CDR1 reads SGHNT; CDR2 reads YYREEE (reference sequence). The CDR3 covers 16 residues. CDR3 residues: CASSSRTSGSSGEQYF. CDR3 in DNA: TGTGCCAGCAGCTCCAGGACTAGCGGGAGTTCTGGCGAGCAGTACTTC.

The CDR3 region is CANQKDPGITEAFF. The CDR3 bases are TGTGCCAACCAAAAGGACCCGGGAATAACTGAAGCTTTCTTT. The V and J genes are TRBV6-6 and TRBJ1-1; unclear D gene. V shed 10 bases and J shed 5 bases, with 20 bases lying between them. The V gene's germline CDR1 is MNHNY and CDR2 SVGAGI (reference sequence). The CDR3 consists of 14 residues.

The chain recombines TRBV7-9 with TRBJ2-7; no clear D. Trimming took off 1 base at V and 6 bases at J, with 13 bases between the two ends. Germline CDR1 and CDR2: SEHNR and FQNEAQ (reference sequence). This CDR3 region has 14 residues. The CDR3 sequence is CASSLGSLVAEQYF. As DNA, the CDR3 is TGTGCCAGCAGCTTAGGATCTCTCGTGGCCGAGCAGTACTTC.

The CDR3: CASSYSRMGQETQYF. The CDR3 bases are TGTGCCAGCAGTTACTCGAGGATGGGCCAAGAGACCCAGTACTTC. The genes are TRBV6-2 or TRBV6-3 and TRBJ2-5; D remains ambiguous. Per the germline V gene, CDR1 is MNHEY and CDR2 is SVGEGT. The CDR3 runs to 15 residues. The germline V and J ends were trimmed by 0 bases and 1 base, with 9 bases remaining between them.

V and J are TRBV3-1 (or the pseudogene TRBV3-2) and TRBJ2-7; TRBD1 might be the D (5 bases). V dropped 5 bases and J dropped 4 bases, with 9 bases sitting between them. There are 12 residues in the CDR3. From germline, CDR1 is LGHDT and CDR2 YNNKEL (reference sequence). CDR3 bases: TGTGCCAGCAGCGCCCAGGGTTACGAGCAGTACTTC. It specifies CASSAQGYEQYF.